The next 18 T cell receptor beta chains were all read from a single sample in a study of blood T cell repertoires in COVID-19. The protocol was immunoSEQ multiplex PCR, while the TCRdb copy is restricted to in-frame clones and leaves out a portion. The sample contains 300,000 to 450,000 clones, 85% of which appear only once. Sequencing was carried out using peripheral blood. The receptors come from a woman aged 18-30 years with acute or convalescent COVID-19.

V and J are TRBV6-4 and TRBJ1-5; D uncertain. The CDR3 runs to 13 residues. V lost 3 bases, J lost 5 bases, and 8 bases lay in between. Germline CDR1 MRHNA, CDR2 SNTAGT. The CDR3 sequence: CASSETEYQPQHF. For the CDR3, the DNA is TGTGCCAGCAGTGAAACGGAGTATCAGCCCCAGCATTTT.

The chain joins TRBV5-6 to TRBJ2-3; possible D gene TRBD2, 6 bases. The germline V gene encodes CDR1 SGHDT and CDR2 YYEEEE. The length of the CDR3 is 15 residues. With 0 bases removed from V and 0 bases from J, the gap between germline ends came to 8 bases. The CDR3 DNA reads TGTGCCAGCAGCTTGGTGGGGGGTAGCACAGATACGCAGTATTTT. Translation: CASSLVGGSTDTQYF.

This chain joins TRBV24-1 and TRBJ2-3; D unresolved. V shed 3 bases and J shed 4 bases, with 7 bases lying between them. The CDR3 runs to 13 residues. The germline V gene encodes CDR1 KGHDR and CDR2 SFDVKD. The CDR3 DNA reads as TGTGCCACCAGTGATCCTTCCCCAGATACGCAGTATTTT. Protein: CATSDPSPDTQYF.

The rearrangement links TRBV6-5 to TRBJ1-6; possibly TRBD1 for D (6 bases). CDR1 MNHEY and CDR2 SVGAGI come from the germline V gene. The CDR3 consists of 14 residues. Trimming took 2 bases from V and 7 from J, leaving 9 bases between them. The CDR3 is CASSYGGSNSPLHF. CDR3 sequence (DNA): TGTGCCAGCAGTTACGGGGGCAGCAATTCACCCCTCCACTTT.

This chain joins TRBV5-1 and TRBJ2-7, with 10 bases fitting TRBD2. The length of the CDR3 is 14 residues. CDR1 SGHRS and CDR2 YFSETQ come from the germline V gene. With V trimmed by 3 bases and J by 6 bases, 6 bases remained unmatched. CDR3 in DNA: TGCGCCAGCAGCTCTAGCGGGAGCACAGGCGAGCAGTACTTC. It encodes CASSSSGSTGEQYF. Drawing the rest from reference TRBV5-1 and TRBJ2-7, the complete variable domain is KAGVTQTPRYLIKTRGQQVTLSCSPISGHRSVSWYQQTPGQGLQFLFEYFSETQRNKGNFPGRFSGRQFSNSRSEMNVSTLELGDSALYLCASSSSGSTGEQYFGPGTRLTVT.

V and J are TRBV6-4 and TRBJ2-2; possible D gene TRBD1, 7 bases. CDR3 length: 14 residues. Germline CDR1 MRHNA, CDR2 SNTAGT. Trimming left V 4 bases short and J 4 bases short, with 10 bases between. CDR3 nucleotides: TGTGCCAGCAGTGCAGGGGGAGGCACCGGGGAGCTGTTTTTT. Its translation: CASSAGGGTGELFF.

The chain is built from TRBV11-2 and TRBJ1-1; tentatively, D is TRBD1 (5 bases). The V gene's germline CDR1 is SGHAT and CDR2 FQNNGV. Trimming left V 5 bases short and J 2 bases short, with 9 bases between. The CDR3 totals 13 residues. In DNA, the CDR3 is TGTGCCAGCAGCCTAGGGGCTAACACTGAAGCTTTCTTT. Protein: CASSLGANTEAFF.

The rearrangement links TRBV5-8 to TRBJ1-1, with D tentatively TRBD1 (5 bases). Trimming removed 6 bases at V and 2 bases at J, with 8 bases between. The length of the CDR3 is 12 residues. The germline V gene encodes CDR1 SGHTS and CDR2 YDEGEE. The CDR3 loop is CASIRGNTEAFF. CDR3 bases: TGTGCCAGCATTAGGGGCAACACTGAAGCTTTCTTT.

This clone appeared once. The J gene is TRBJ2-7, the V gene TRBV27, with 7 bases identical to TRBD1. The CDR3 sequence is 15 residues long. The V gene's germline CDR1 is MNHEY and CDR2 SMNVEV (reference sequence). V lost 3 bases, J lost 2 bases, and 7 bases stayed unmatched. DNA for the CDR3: TGTGCCAGCAGTTTCCTAGGGGGACAGCCCTACGAGCAGTACTTC. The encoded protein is CASSFLGGQPYEQYF.

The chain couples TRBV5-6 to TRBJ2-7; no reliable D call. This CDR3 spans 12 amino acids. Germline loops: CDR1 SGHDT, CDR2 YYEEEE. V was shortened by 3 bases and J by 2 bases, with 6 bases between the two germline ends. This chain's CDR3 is CASSSPTYEQYF. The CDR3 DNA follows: TGTGCCAGCAGCTCCCCCACCTACGAGCAGTACTTC.

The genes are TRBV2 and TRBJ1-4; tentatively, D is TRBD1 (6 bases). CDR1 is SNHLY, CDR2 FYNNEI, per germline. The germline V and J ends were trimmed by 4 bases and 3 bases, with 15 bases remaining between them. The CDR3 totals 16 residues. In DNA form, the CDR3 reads TGTGCCAGCAGTGTTCACACACAGGGATCTAATGAAAAACTGTTTTTT. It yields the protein CASSVHTQGSNEKLFF.

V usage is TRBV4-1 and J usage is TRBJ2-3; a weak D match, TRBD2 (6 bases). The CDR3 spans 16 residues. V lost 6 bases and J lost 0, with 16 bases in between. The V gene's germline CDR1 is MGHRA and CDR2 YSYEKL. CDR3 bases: TGCGCCAGCAGTCTCGGGACTTACCCTAGCACAGATACGCAGTATTTT. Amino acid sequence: CASSLGTYPSTDTQYF.

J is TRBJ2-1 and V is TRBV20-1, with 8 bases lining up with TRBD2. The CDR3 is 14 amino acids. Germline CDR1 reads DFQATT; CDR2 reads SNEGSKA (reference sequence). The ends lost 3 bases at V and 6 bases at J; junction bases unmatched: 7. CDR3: CSASPGLDSNEQFF. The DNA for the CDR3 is TGCAGTGCTAGTCCGGGACTAGATTCCAATGAGCAGTTCTTC.

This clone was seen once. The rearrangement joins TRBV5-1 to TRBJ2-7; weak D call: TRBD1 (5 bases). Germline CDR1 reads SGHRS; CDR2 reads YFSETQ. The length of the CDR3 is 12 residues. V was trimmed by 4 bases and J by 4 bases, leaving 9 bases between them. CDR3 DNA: TGCGCCAGCAGCGCAGGGCGGTACGAGCAGTACTTC. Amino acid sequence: CASSAGRYEQYF.

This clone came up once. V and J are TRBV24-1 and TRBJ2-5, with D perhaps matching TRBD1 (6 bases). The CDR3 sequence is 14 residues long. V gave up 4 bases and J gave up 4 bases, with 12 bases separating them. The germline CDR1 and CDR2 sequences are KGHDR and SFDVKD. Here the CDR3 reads CATSESGRGETQYF. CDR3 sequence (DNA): TGTGCCACCAGTGAATCTGGCAGGGGAGAGACCCAGTACTTC.

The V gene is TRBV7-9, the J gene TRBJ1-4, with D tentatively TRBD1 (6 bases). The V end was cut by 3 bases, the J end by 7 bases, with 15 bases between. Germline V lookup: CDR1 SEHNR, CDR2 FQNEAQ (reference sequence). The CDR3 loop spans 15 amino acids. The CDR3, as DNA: TGTGCCAGCAGCTTGACTGAGGGGGTACGTGAAAAACTGTTTTTT. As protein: CASSLTEGVREKLFF.

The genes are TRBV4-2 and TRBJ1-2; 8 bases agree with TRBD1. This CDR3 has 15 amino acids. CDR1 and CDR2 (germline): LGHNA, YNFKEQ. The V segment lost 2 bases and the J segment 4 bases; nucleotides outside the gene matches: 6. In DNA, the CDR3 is TGTGCCAGCAGCCAACCCCGGACAGGGAGCTATGGCTACACCTTC. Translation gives CASSQPRTGSYGYTF.

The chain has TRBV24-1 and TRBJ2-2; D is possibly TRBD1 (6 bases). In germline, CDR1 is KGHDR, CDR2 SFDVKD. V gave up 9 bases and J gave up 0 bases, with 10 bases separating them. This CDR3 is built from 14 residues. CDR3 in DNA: TGTGCCACCTCTTGGACAGCGAACACCGGGGAGCTGTTTTTT. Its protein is CATSWTANTGELFF.